One and the same sample provided the 21 T cell receptor beta chains below, sequenced in a study of OX40 agonist ivuxolimab in advanced cancers. Here immunoSEQ multiplex PCR was the method, and the copy in TCRdb shows in-frame clones only, minus some. The repertoire has about 100,000 clones, 94% of them found once; the top ten carry over 2%. Sequencing used CD4+ or CD8+ T cells sorted from blood, obtained in a trial of the OX40 agonist ivuxolimab. All receptors derive from an adult with an advanced solid tumor such as melanoma, head and neck, liver or kidney cancer.

The chain has TRBV7-9 and TRBJ2-3; D remains ambiguous. The CDR3 totals 13 residues. The germline V gene encodes CDR1 SEHNR and CDR2 FQNEAQ (reference sequence). Trimming cost V 4 bases and J 1 base, with 6 bases left between them. The CDR3 DNA reads TGTGCCAGCAGCTACTTAGGCACAGATACGCAGTATTTT. Protein sequence: CASSYLGTDTQYF.

The rearrangement uses TRBV7-6 and TRBJ2-2, with D unclear. The V gene lost 5 bases and the J gene lost 2 bases, with 3 bases spanning the gap. Germline V gene lookup returns CDR1 SGHVS and CDR2 FNYEAQ. The CDR3 extends over 12 amino acids. The CDR3 region is CASSINTGELFF. CDR3 in DNA: TGTGCCAGCAGCATCAACACCGGGGAGCTGTTTTTT.

This clone was counted once. V gene TRBV19 combines with J gene TRBJ2-1, with D perhaps matching TRBD1 or TRBD2 (6 bases each). Germline V gene data show CDR1 as LNHDA and CDR2 as SQIVND (reference sequence). This CDR3 comprises 12 residues. V lost 3 bases and J 8 bases, leaving 8 bases between the germline ends. CDR3 coding DNA: TGTGCCAGTAGTATGGGGGGCCATGAGCAGTTCTTC. Its translation is CASSMGGHEQFF.

The V gene is TRBV9, the J gene TRBJ2-7; 7 nucleotides agree with TRBD1. From germline, CDR1 is SGDLS and CDR2 YYNGEE. Trimming cost V 0 bases and J 1 base; bases outside gene matches: 4. CDR3 length: 15 amino acids. The CDR3 nucleotides read TGTGCCAGCAGCGTAGATGGCAGGGGGTCCTACGAGCAGTACTTC. Amino acid sequence: CASSVDGRGSYEQYF.

The chain uses TRBV6-5 and TRBJ1-5, with D maybe TRBD1 (5 bases). Germline CDR1 MNHEY, CDR2 SVGAGI. This CDR3 is built from 13 residues. Deletions cut 7 bases from V and 2 bases from J, with 9 bases between. The CDR3 loop reads CASNGDGNQPQHF. The CDR3 DNA reads as TGTGCCAGCAATGGGGACGGCAATCAGCCCCAGCATTTT.

CDR3 residues: CASSPGPTYGYTF. The CDR3 nucleotides are TGTGCCAGCAGCCCCGGGCCTACCTATGGCTACACCTTC. V gene TRBV6-6 combines with J gene TRBJ1-2; no definite D call. Per the germline V gene, CDR1 is MNHNY and CDR2 is SVGAGI (reference sequence). CDR3 size: 13 residues. V gave up 6 bases and J gave up 4 bases, with 12 bases separating them.

The chain employs TRBV10-3 and TRBJ2-7, with D tentatively TRBD2 (6 bases). Trimming removed 6 bases at V and 4 bases at J, with 10 bases between. CDR3 length equals 12 residues. Looked up from germline, CDR1 is ENHRY and CDR2 is SYGVKD. This CDR3 is CAISMGLYEQYF. The CDR3 DNA reads as TGTGCCATCAGCATGGGACTTTACGAGCAGTACTTC.

The chain combines TRBV2 with TRBJ1-2; D is unresolved. Trimming stripped 4 bases from V and 0 bases from J, with 27 bases between. This CDR3 comprises 20 residues. Per germline, CDR1 SNHLY and CDR2 FYNNEI. DNA for the CDR3: TGTGCCAGCAGTGTTCCTTCGGGGATTGGGCTAGGGCCGACTAACTATGGCTACACCTTC. This translates into CASSVPSGIGLGPTNYGYTF.

Regarding this clone: The junction departs from germline at one end; a sequencing error may be responsible. The CDR3 region has the DNA TGCGCCAGCAGCCAAGGGGGGTTGTATTGGGCAGACTTC. Translation: CASSQGGLYWADF. The V and J genes are TRBV4-1 and TRBJ2-7; either TRBD1 or TRBD2 may fit D (5 bases each). In germline, CDR1 is MGHRA, CDR2 YSYEKL. This CDR3 contains 13 residues.

The V call is TRBV27, the J call TRBJ1-1; a weak D match, TRBD1 (5 bases). V was cut by 2 bases and J by 0 bases, with 10 bases left in between. CDR1 is MNHEY, CDR2 SMNVEV, per germline (reference sequence). The CDR3 is 15 amino acids. The CDR3 sequence: CASSLKGRLNTEAFF. CDR3 in DNA: TGTGCCAGCAGTTTAAAGGGACGGTTGAACACTGAAGCTTTCTTT.

The rearrangement links TRBV6-5 to TRBJ1-2; TRBD1 might be the D (6 bases). Trimming removed 8 bases from V and 6 bases from J, with 19 bases in between. The germline CDR1 and CDR2 sequences are MNHEY and SVGAGI. The CDR3 has 14 amino acids. The CDR3 coding sequence is TGTGCCAGCGGGGCAAGGAACAGGGTCCATGGCTACACCTTC. Protein product: CASGARNRVHGYTF.

This chain uses TRBV15 with TRBJ1-1; TRBD1 aligns across 8 bases. V dropped 1 base and J dropped 8; count of bases not matched to a gene: 0. From germline, CDR1 is LNHNV and CDR2 YYDKDF (reference sequence). The CDR3 consists of 12 residues. The CDR3 sequence is CATSRGTGEAFF. The CDR3 bases are TGTGCCACCAGCAGAGGGACAGGGGAAGCTTTCTTT.

This rearrangement joins TRBV6-5 to TRBJ1-1; a possible D gene is TRBD1 (6 bases). V lost 10 bases and J 0 bases, leaving 12 bases between the germline ends. Germline CDR1 MNHEY, CDR2 SVGAGI. The CDR3 sequence is 13 residues long. The CDR3 DNA follows: TGTGCCACCATCGACAGGCTGAACACTGAAGCTTTCTTT. Amino acid sequence: CATIDRLNTEAFF.

The chain carries TRBV7-2 and TRBJ2-7; D is uncertain. V lost 4 bases, J lost 0 bases, and 4 bases lay in between. CDR1 is SGHTA and CDR2 is FQGNSA in the germline V gene. The CDR3 spans 12 residues. The CDR3 nucleotides read TGTGCCAGCAGCTCCCCCTCCTACGAGCAGTACTTC. It encodes CASSSPSYEQYF.

V gene TRBV25-1 combines with J gene TRBJ1-2; 8 bases line up with TRBD1. This CDR3 has 14 amino acids. The germline V gene encodes CDR1 MGHDK and CDR2 SYGVNS. V lost 6 bases to trimming and J lost 2 bases; unmatched junction nucleotides: 5. This CDR3 reads CASSLTGANYGYTF. The CDR3 DNA reads TGTGCCAGCAGCTTGACAGGGGCGAACTATGGCTACACCTTC.

J is TRBJ2-7 and V is TRBV6-5; D not certain. Trimming took off 3 bases at V and 4 bases at J, with 10 bases between the two ends. CDR1 and CDR2 from the germline V gene are MNHEY and SVGAGI. There are 13 residues in the CDR3. CDR3 DNA: TGTGCCAGCAGTTATATGCAGGCTTACGAGCAGTACTTC. Translation gives CASSYMQAYEQYF.

J is TRBJ2-3 and V is TRBV27; 7 nucleotides align to TRBD2. J gave up 0 bases and V 6 bases, and 15 bases lay outside the gene matches. This CDR3 has 18 amino acids. Germline V lookup: CDR1 MNHEY, CDR2 SMNVEV (reference sequence). The CDR3 sequence is CASSQTSGVEFSTDTQYF. CDR3 bases: TGTGCCAGCAGCCAGACCAGCGGGGTGGAGTTTAGCACAGATACGCAGTATTTT.

The chain uses TRBV27 and TRBJ2-7; D is unresolved. The CDR3 contains 15 residues. The germline V and J ends were trimmed by 2 bases and 5 bases, with 16 bases remaining between them. Germline-derived CDR1 and CDR2 are MNHEY and SMNVEV (reference sequence). The CDR3 loop reads CASSLAAHPPNEQYF. The CDR3 DNA reads as TGTGCCAGCAGTTTAGCCGCTCACCCTCCAAACGAGCAGTACTTC.

The rearrangement joins TRBV11-2 to TRBJ2-7; 9 positions agree with TRBD1. Losses at the gene ends were 7 bases for V and 1 base for J; bases not matched to a gene: 11. The CDR3 sequence is 16 residues long. Germline V gene sequence: CDR1 SGHAT, CDR2 FQNNGV. CDR3 protein: CASKGQGAKPSYEQYF. The CDR3 DNA is TGTGCCAGCAAGGGACAGGGTGCCAAGCCTTCCTACGAGCAGTACTTC.

CDR3 amino acids: CASGSGTGALEPLHF. The CDR3 nucleotides are TGTGCCAGCGGCTCCGGGACAGGTGCCTTGGAACCCCTCCACTTT. The genes are TRBV6-6 and TRBJ1-6; TRBD1 aligns across 8 bases. This CDR3 has 15 residues. J was trimmed by 12 bases and V by 8 bases; bases with no gene match: 15. Germline V lookup: CDR1 MNHNY, CDR2 SVGAGI (reference sequence).

This rearrangement joins TRBV5-6 to TRBJ1-1; D might be TRBD1 (5 bases). The CDR3 consists of 16 residues. V was pared by 1 base and J by 0 bases, with 13 bases between. The V gene's germline CDR1 is SGHDT and CDR2 YYEEEE. In DNA form, the CDR3 reads TGTGCCAGCAGCTTGTCGTCAGGGATATTGAACACTGAAGCTTTCTTT. Protein: CASSLSSGILNTEAFF.